This T cell receptor beta chain derives from a study of cytomegalovirus exposure and HLA in healthy donors (dated by TCRdb to the late 2010s). For context, the study as a whole: An earlier analysis of fewer than 750 of the donors reported over 250 Gb of sequence data and 95 million to 140 million unique TCR beta sequences obtained from 150 million to 200 million T cells. Rather than using new phenotypic data, the later analysis identified candidate immune exposures from TCR beta sequences and from how often those sequences occurred across donors. In addition to the first cohort of several hundred subjects, a separate validation cohort of approximately 110 different subjects was used. An early release that covered fewer than 800 HLA-typed donors contained 300 to 350 gigabases of sequencing data and 80 million or so unique TCR sequences. Because of strong linkage in the cohort, five DR-DQ haplotypes were treated as single units for association and clustering. A later genetic analysis used genome-wide SNP genotypes for about 55% of the 666 donors, treating that subset as a discovery cohort. Every repertoire in the discovery cohort had been generated on one and the same sequencing platform. The study aimed to test whether cataloging public T cell receptors could reveal signatures of past pathogen exposure. A later analysis re-examined previously published TCR beta repertoires from just over 650 donors and added high-resolution HLA genotyping to investigate patterns of TCR occurrence. Class I and class II HLA loci were covered by the typing at four-digit resolution. The study combined high-throughput TCR immunosequencing, statistical association of individual TCRs with disease status, and machine learning to predict cytomegalovirus infection status. The number of donors typed differed by locus, with about 629-630 for A, B, C, DRB1 and DQB1, roughly 550 for DQA1, 600 to 610 for DPA1, and around 460 for DPB1. Donor age, sex, ethnicity and CMV serostatus were compiled alongside the repertoire data. To decide whether each TCR beta V gene segment behaved as functional or pseudogenic, an earlier analysis of fewer than 750 of the donors relied on high-throughput TCR beta sequencing. Of the approximately 400 genotyped donors, roughly 80% were placed in the genetic ancestry cluster associated with self-reported Caucasian donors. Using immunosequencing, the study profiled T cell repertoires from around 680 subjects and related those repertoires to cytomegalovirus serostatus. Across some 400 genotyped donors of the cohort, an average of 235,054 unique TCR beta nucleotide sequences per donor were sequenced, and 15% to 20% of those sequences were non-productive. Results and caveats for the whole study, not just this receptor: The earlier analysis of some 560 of the donors excluded 15 to 20 rarely observed V segments, including chromosome 9 orphons, because counts were too low. A group of highly shared sequence variants was considered likely to be a technical artifact of the sequencing pipeline. According to a later genetic analysis, donors in an Asian-associated ancestry cluster had fewer N-insertions in productive TCRs than the approximately 710-donor mean. The classifier was reported to diagnose cytomegalovirus status with high specificity and sensitivity in both the original and validation cohorts. The presence/absence analyses assumed that sequencing depth was roughly uniform across donors, and that assumption may not be true. A further reported finding was that TCR beta sequences accurately predicted the HLA-A and HLA-B alleles for most subjects in the first cohort. Three of the identified cytomegalovirus-associated TCR beta chains were confirmed in vitro to be specific for cytomegalovirus antigens. In an earlier analysis of some 550 of the donors, most TCR beta V segments were observed in productive rearrangements about 90% or about 30% of the time, broadly matching IMGT annotations. A total of 164 TCR beta chains were listed by the study as associated with cytomegalovirus. Specific HLA alleles were associated with about 17,000 TCR beta sequences at a false discovery rate of 0.05 in a later analysis. For the cohort, immune exposure information was limited to CMV serostatus. According to a later analysis, TCR association rates differed among HLA loci, with DRB1 alleles showing the most associated TCRs and HLA-C alleles showing the fewest. Most TCR sequences were observed very rarely across donors, whereas some public TCRs were present in many individuals. Because HLA typing was missing for some donors at each locus, association tests included only the typed subset. In a later genetic analysis, a missense DCLRE1C variant was associated with V-gene and J-gene trimming of TCR beta chains, and the association was replicated in an independent cohort. The 87-base-pair reads could not distinguish some IMGT-functional V segments, including TRBV6-2 and TRBV6-3, so those segments were excluded. When HLA alleles, especially DR and DQ, strongly co-occurred, TCR associations were difficult to assign to individual alleles. In this cohort, only TCR beta chains were sequenced, and detectable features were limited by the absence of alpha or paired-chain data. The authors suggested that the approach could potentially be generalized to other disease states and immunological phenotypes. According to a later analysis, parvovirus B19, influenza, CMV and Epstein-Barr virus appeared linked to several top co-occurrence clusters. Correlated functional status among segregating V segments might be attributable to linkage disequilibrium, but an unknown experimental factor could not be ruled out. A later analysis found that most CMV-associated TCR beta chains appeared HLA-restricted, with HLA associations seemingly driven largely by CMV exposure. A later analysis found that HLA-associated TCR beta chains were more clonally expanded and had lower generation probabilities than equally common non-associated chains.

The library was prepared using the immunoSEQ multiplex PCR assay. A mixture of 60 forward primers for TCR Vbeta segments and 13 reverse primers for TCR Jbeta segments was used in the multiplex PCR. A multiplex PCR assay on genomic DNA amplified the CDR3 region of rearranged TCR beta genes. The amplified TCR beta libraries were sequenced on the Illumina HiSeq System as 87-base-pair reads. The authors' pipeline ran thus. Across the 600 to 700 repertoires, a later analysis counted some 81 million unique TCR beta chains, around 10 million of which were shared by at least two donors. A nearest-neighbor algorithm error-corrected the raw reads and collapsed the reads into unique sequences, merging closely related sequences to remove PCR and sequencing errors. V, D and J gene segments were assigned by aligning CDR3 sequences to IMGT reference sequences. For a sequence to be retained, a match of at least six nucleotides to both a V gene segment and a J gene segment was required. A rearrangement was called productive if the CDR3 had no stop codons and remained in frame with V and J, and every other rearrangement was called non-productive. Following IMGT convention, CDR3 was defined as the stretch from the second conserved V-encoded cysteine to the conserved J-encoded phenylalanine. In an earlier analysis of roughly 580 of the donors, sequences lacking an unambiguous match to a single V gene segment were excluded. An earlier analysis of approximately 590 of the donors classified V segments as functional when productive rearrangements were above 56.7% and as segregating when the standard deviation between donors was above 5%. A statistical classification framework was built to diagnose cytomegalovirus status from the catalog of TCR beta chain sequences. A later analysis assigned V and J genes by comparing TCR nucleotide sequences with IMGT/GENE-DB human TR gene sequences. A later analysis assigned CDR3 sequences and most-parsimonious VDJ recombination scenarios with the TCRdist pipeline. In a later analysis, every TCR beta chain was defined by the combination of its CDR3 amino acid sequence and its V-gene family, and reads without a unique V-gene family were dropped. As a way to deal with suspected cross-contamination and a sequencing artifact, a later analysis dropped over 550 nucleotide sequences that were highly shared and had low generation probability. In a later analysis, a clonal expansion index was calculated for each public chain from normalized within-repertoire ranks of inferred template counts. Generation probabilities in a later analysis came from a VDJ recombination model fitted to out-of-frame rearrangements, and those results were checked against IGoR. In a later analysis, TCR-TCR, TCR-HLA and TCR-CMV co-occurrence was scored with hypergeometric tests, and a repertoire-size bias correction was applied to TCR pairs. A later analysis estimated false discovery rates by permuting HLA or CMV assignments 20 times. A later analysis grouped co-occurring TCRs with DBSCAN, adding TCRdist sequence similarity when clustering within HLA-allele-positive subsets. Repertoires with fewer than 30,000 or more than 120,000 public chains were left out of co-occurrence clustering, as were five repertoires with anomalous nucleotide sharing. TCRdb carries this immuneACCESS record with in-frame sequences only. Its versions omit some clonotypes, under half of them owing to an unresolved V gene in the studies checked, with the rest unexplained. Clone size and the V and J calls come from that table; the DNA yielded D and trimming. This sample lists about 160,000 clones; approximately 86% were detected once. Approximately 2% of the sample is in the top ten clones.

With regard to this clone: Its specific antigen is unknown. Nothing much larger sits one base from this clone, and base qualities are not available.

In total, more than 500 healthy bone marrow donors made up the cohort. All cohort members were sampled while nominally healthy, although unrecorded immune exposures were likely present. The donor was CMV seronegative and was included in the group of around 320 seronegative cohort members. A peripheral blood sample was provided by each donor, and peripheral blood mononuclear cells were used for TCR beta sequencing. Genomic DNA was extracted from the blood cell samples with the Qiagen DNeasy Blood Extraction Kit. Sequences SNHLY (CDR1) and FYNNEI (CDR2) are obtained from the germline V gene. Cut back by 2 bases and 0 bases, the V and J ends lie 7 bases apart. The CDR3 goes from the cysteine to the phenylalanine over 14 residues. Only CDR3 DNA is held: 42 bases, read in frame from base 1.

This sequence was found in a young woman in good health and CMV-seronegative. The sequence links TRBV2 to TRBJ1-2; a tentative D call is TRBD1 (5 bases match). The sample consisted of PBMCs. The CDR3 amino acid sequence is: CASSEQGANYGYTF. The DNA reads as follows: TGTGCCAGCAGTGAACAAGGGGCTAACTATGGCTACACCTTC.